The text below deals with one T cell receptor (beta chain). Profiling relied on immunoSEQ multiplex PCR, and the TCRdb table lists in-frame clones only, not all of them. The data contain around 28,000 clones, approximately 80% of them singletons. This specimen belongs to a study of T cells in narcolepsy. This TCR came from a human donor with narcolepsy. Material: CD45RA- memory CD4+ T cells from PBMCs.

CDR3: CASSTTGTGRPDTQYF. Written as DNA, the CDR3 is TGTGCCAGCAGCACTACCGGGACAGGGAGGCCAGATACGCAGTATTTT. V gene TRBV7-2 combines with J gene TRBJ2-3; 9 bases map to TRBD1. Unmatched junction bases numbered 10, after V lost 5 bases and J lost 4 bases. The V gene's germline CDR1 is SGHTA and CDR2 FQGNSA. The CDR3 runs to 16 residues.